This passage covers 16 T cell receptor beta chains from one sample sequenced in a study of T cell changes during pregnancy in multiple sclerosis. Some clones are missing from TCRdb's copy, which holds only in-frame ones; the method was immunoSEQ multiplex PCR. The repertoire holds under 90,000 clones, 94% seen once, with roughly 0.93% in the top ten. The input for sequencing was peripheral blood, taken in the second trimester of pregnancy. All receptors come from a female donor in good health, enrolled as a control in a pregnancy study.

This clone is a singleton in its sample. The genes are TRBV7-8 and TRBJ2-5, with 10 bases that match TRBD2. The CDR3 length is 15 residues. In germline, CDR1 is SGHVS, CDR2 FQNEAQ. V lost 1 base, J lost 10 bases, and 9 bases stayed unmatched. The CDR3 bases are TGTGCCAGCAGCTTAGTGGGACTAGCGCTAGGGGACCAGTACTTC. Residues: CASSLVGLALGDQYF. Variable domain in full (rest from reference TRBV7-8 and TRBJ2-5): GAGVSQSPRYKVAKRGQDVALRCDPISGHVSLFWYQQALGQGPEFLTYFQNEAQLDKSGLPSDRFFAERPEGSVSTLKIQRTQQEDSAVYLCASSLVGLALGDQYFGPGTRLLVL.

This clone has a single count. The J gene is TRBJ2-7, the V gene TRBV2; 10 bases fit TRBD2. The trim removed 7 bases at V and 1 base at J, leaving 1 base unmatched. The CDR3 is 13 amino acids. CDR1 and CDR2 from the germline V gene are SNHLY and FYNNEI. The CDR3 nucleotides read TGTGCCAGCAAACTAGCGGGGTCCTACGAGCAGTACTTC. Translation: CASKLAGSYEQYF.

This chain uses TRBV7-9 with TRBJ2-2; D is possibly TRBD2 (6 bases). The CDR3 runs 15 residues. Germline loops: CDR1 SEHNR, CDR2 FQNEAQ (reference sequence). Trimming removed 5 bases at V and 3 bases at J, with 13 bases between. CDR3 coding DNA: TGTGCCAGCAGCGGATCGGGACTTTACACCGGGGAGCTGTTTTTT. Protein: CASSGSGLYTGELFF.

V is TRBV7-9 and J is TRBJ1-1; tentatively, D is TRBD1 (6 bases). The V end lost 5 bases, the J end lost 0 bases, and 19 bases lay between the germline ends. The CDR3 has 17 amino acids. The germline V gene has CDR1 SEHNR and CDR2 FQNEAQ (reference sequence). Written as DNA, the CDR3 is TGTGCCAGCAGCCCCTCAGGCCAGGGGTGGCTGAACACTGAAGCTTTCTTT. Its protein is CASSPSGQGWLNTEAFF. The full variable domain, rest sourced from reference TRBV7-9 and TRBJ1-1, is DTGVSQNPRHKITKRGQNVTFRCDPISEHNRLYWYRQTLGQGPEFLTYFQNEAQLEKSRLLSDRFSAERPKGSFSTLEIQRTEQGDSAMYLCASSPSGQGWLNTEAFFGQGTRLTVV.

The chain has TRBV6-1 and TRBJ1-6; D may be TRBD1 (6 bases). The CDR3 loop spans 17 amino acids. Germline-derived CDR1 and CDR2 are MNHNS and SASEGT. V lost 4 bases, J lost 4 bases, and 17 bases lay in between. The CDR3 nucleotides read TGTGCCAGCAGTGGGTTAAGTGGGACAACTTATAATTCACCCCTCCACTTT. As protein: CASSGLSGTTYNSPLHF.

The chain joins TRBV6-4 to TRBJ2-3; D perhaps matches TRBD2 (5 bases). The germline V gene has CDR1 MRHNA and CDR2 SNTAGT. The CDR3 has 14 amino acids. V was cut by 6 bases and J by 0 bases, with 10 bases left in between. The CDR3 bases are TGTGCCAGCAGCGAGGGAACTAGCACAGATACGCAGTATTTT. Encoded protein: CASSEGTSTDTQYF.

The rearrangement joins TRBV11-2 to TRBJ2-2; D possibly corresponds to TRBD2 (6 bases). The germline gives CDR1 SGHAT, CDR2 FQNNGV. The CDR3 consists of 14 residues. V lost 8 bases and J 4 bases, leaving 14 bases between the germline ends. CDR3: CASRAGQLTGELFF. CDR3 bases: TGTGCCAGCCGGGCGGGGCAGCTCACCGGGGAGCTGTTTTTT.

The V gene is TRBV23-1, the J gene TRBJ2-5; a weak D match, TRBD1 (5 bases). TRBV23-1 is an open reading frame, and its role is uncertain. Trimming removed 1 base from V and 4 bases from J, with 13 bases in between. The CDR3 contains 15 residues. CDR3 in amino acids: CASSQLTGARETQYF. The DNA of the CDR3 is TGCGCCAGCAGTCAATTGACTGGGGCCCGAGAGACCCAGTACTTC.

This clone is a singleton in its sample. The chain has TRBV7-6 and TRBJ2-7, with TRBD1 as a possible D gene (6 bases). Germline CDR1 is SGHVS and CDR2 is FNYEAQ. The CDR3 spans 16 residues. V was pared by 2 bases and J by 6 bases, with 20 bases between. CDR3 bases: TGTGCCAGCAGCTTAAAACCCCCCGGGGCAGGGGCCGAGCAGTACTTC. Translated, it gives CASSLKPPGAGAEQYF.

The V call is TRBV28, the J call TRBJ2-3, with 9 bases matching TRBD2. CDR3 size: 22 residues. Germline CDR1 MDHEN, CDR2 SYDVKM. The junction had 27 bases not matched to a gene; V was cut back by 8 bases and J by 0 bases. CDR3 nucleotides: TGTGCCAGCCCTAGGACACCTGGAGGCGGCGGGAGGGGCCACCCTAGCACAGATACGCAGTATTTT. Its protein product is CASPRTPGGGGRGHPSTDTQYF.

The chain combines TRBV27 with TRBJ2-7; a weak D match, TRBD2 (6 bases). Germline lookup yields CDR1 MNHEY and CDR2 SMNVEV (reference sequence). The V end was cut by 3 bases, the J end by 2 bases, with 11 bases between. The CDR3 length is 14 residues. The CDR3 coding sequence is TGTGCCAGCAGTTTCAACGGGGGAACCTACGAGCAGTACTTC. It specifies CASSFNGGTYEQYF.

V is TRBV2 and J is TRBJ2-3; tentatively, D is TRBD2 (5 bases). Germline lookup yields CDR1 SNHLY and CDR2 FYNNEI. V shed 6 bases and J shed 0 bases, with 13 bases lying between them. The CDR3 sequence is 15 residues long. The CDR3 DNA follows: TGTGCCAGCAGCCAACGAGGGTTAAGCACAGATACGCAGTATTTT. Protein sequence: CASSQRGLSTDTQYF.

The chain couples TRBV19 to TRBJ2-7, with D perhaps matching TRBD2 (5 bases). The CDR3 consists of 15 residues. Germline CDR1 is LNHDA and CDR2 is SQIVND (reference sequence). V was trimmed by 10 bases and J by 0 bases, leaving 19 bases between them. CDR3 sequence reads: CATRRVAESSYEQYF. For the CDR3, the DNA is TGTGCCACCCGGCGGGTAGCCGAGAGCTCCTACGAGCAGTACTTC. Using reference TRBV19 and TRBJ2-7 for the parts outside the CDR3, the full variable domain is DGGITQSPKYLFRKEGQNVTLSCEQNLNHDAMYWYRQDPGQGLRLIYYSQIVNDFQKGDIAEGYSVSREKKESFPLTVTSAQKNPTAFYLCATRRVAESSYEQYFGPGTRLTVT.

This clone occurred once. The chain joins TRBV4-1 to TRBJ1-2, with D possibly matching TRBD1 (5 bases). Germline V gene data show CDR1 as MGHRA and CDR2 as YSYEKL. The CDR3 is 16 residues long. V was trimmed by 1 base and J by 6 bases, leaving 18 bases between them. CDR3 region: CASSQVGGDWGDGYTF. Written as DNA, the CDR3 is TGCGCCAGCAGCCAAGTGGGGGGAGACTGGGGGGATGGCTACACCTTC.

The chain is built from TRBV6-6 and TRBJ1-1; 7 bases fit TRBD1. The germline gives CDR1 MNHNY, CDR2 SVGAGI (reference sequence). The J segment lost 5 bases and the V segment lost 6 bases, leaving 9 bases of the junction unmatched. The length of the CDR3 is 14 residues. CDR3 in DNA: TGTGCCAGCAGCCTCCTTGGGACAGAGACTGAAGCTTTCTTT. This encodes CASSLLGTETEAFF.

The chain joins TRBV5-1 to TRBJ2-5, with D hard to call. The CDR3 totals 15 residues. Trimming cost V 1 base and J 1 base, with 11 bases left between them. Looked up from germline, CDR1 is SGHRS and CDR2 is YFSETQ. CDR3 in amino acids: CASSLSANFQETQYF. In nucleotides, the CDR3 is TGCGCCAGCAGCTTGAGCGCAAACTTCCAAGAGACCCAGTACTTC.